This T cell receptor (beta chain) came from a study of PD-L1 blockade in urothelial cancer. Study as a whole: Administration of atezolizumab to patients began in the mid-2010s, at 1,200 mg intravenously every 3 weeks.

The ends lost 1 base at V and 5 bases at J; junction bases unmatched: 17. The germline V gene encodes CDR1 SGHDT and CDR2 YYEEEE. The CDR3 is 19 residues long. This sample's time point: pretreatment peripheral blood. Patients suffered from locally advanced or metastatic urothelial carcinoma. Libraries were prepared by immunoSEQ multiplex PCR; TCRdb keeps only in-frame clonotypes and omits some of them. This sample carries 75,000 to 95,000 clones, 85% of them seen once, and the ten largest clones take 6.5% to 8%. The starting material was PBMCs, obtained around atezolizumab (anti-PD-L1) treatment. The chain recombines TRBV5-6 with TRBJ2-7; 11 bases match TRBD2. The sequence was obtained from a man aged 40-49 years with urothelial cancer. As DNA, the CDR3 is TGTGCCAGCAGCTTGCGTTTGACTAGCGGGAATCTGAGGGAGAACGAGCAGTACTTC. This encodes CASSLRLTSGNLRENEQYF. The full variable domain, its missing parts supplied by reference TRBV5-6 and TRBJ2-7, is DAGVTQSPTHLIKTRGQQVTLRCSPKSGHDTVSWYQQALGQGPQFIFQYYEEEERQRGNFPDRFSGHQFPNYSSELNVNALLLGDSALYLCASSLRLTSGNLRENEQYFGPGTRLTVT.